The 3 T cell receptor beta chains in this list originate from one sample, sequenced in a study of CXCR3-negative and CXCR3-positive naive CD8 T cells. The authors made the TRB cDNA libraries by 5' RACE using UMI labels. Each CDR3 protein gets one entry in TCRdb, which reprocessed the 5' RACE reads and gives no DNA. There are tens of thousands of distinct CDR3 sequences in the sample, with 0.55% to 0.7% held by the top ten. Study-wide results and caveats: Against CXCR3-negative naive cells, CXCR3-positive naive cells showed more hydrophobic TRB CDR3s.

What these receptors recognize is not known. Sample: naive CXCR3+ CD8+ T cells from blood. Subset described: CD45RO-CCR7+CD27+CD95- naive CD8+ T cells expressing CXCR3 (TNR3+). The receptors stem from a human donor in good health. Some clones in this sample may be carry-over from other donors' samples.

The chain recombines TRBV20-1 with TRBJ2-1; the D call of TRBD2 rests on TCRdb alone, since no DNA is present to check it. This CDR3 spans 15 amino acids. CDR1 is DFQATT, CDR2 SNEGSKA, per germline (reference sequence). The CDR3 sequence: CSALQPGTSGNEQFF.

This chain connects TRBV7-2 to TRBJ2-7; the D call of TRBD1 rests on TCRdb alone, since no DNA is present to check it. From germline, CDR1 is SGHTA and CDR2 FQGNSA. The CDR3 extends over 15 amino acids. CDR3 region: CASSLTQGVGYEQYF.

The rearrangement links TRBV12-5 to TRBJ1-2; without DNA, the TCRdb call of TRBD1 cannot be checked. The CDR3 length is 15 residues. From germline, CDR1 is LGHNT and CDR2 FRNRAP. Here the CDR3 reads CASGLVPGPGDGYTF.